This T cell receptor (beta chain) was identified during a study of cytomegalovirus exposure and HLA in healthy donors. Study-wide results and caveats: Earlier analysis looked at TCR beta V segments, and most were productive about 87% or about 30% of the time.

The CDR3 spans 15 residues. J was trimmed by 5 bases and V by 4 bases; bases with no gene match: 10. CDR1 and CDR2 (germline): GTSNPN, SVGIG (reference sequence). The PCR had 60 Vbeta and 13 Jbeta primers. Here immunoSEQ multiplex PCR was the method, and the copy in TCRdb shows in-frame clones only, minus some. The sample includes about 180,000 clones, roughly four fifths seen only once; the top ten take less than 3%. Remarks on this clone: Antigen: not known.

V gene TRBV30 combines with J gene TRBJ1-3, with TRBD1 matching over 8 bases. This sequence originates from a female donor in good health and CMV-seronegative. The specimen was PBMCs. CDR3 amino acids: CAWIPKDRDRNTIYF. CDR3 in DNA: TGTGCCTGGATCCCGAAGGACAGGGATAGAAACACCATATATTTT.